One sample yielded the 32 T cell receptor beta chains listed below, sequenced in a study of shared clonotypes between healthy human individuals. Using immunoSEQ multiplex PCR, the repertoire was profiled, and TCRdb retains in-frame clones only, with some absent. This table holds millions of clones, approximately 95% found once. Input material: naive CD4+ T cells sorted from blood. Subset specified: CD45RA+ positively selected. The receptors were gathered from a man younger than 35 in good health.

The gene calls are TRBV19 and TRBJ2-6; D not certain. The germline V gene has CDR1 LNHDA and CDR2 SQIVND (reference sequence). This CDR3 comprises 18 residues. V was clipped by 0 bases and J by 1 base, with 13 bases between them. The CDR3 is CASSIDIGTASGANVLTF. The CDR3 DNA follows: TGTGCCAGTAGTATAGATATTGGAACAGCTTCTGGGGCCAACGTCCTGACTTTC. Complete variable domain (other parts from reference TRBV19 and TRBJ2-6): DGGITQSPKYLFRKEGQNVTLSCEQNLNHDAMYWYRQDPGQGLRLIYYSQIVNDFQKGDIAEGYSVSREKKESFPLTVTSAQKNPTAFYLCASSIDIGTASGANVLTFGAGSRLTVL.

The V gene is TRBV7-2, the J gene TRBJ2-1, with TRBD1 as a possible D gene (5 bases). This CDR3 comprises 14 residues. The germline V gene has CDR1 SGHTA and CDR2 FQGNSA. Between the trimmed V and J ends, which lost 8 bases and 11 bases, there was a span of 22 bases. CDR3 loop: CASDNTLTGFKQFF. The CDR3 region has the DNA TGTGCCAGCGACAATACCTTAACAGGATTCAAGCAGTTCTTC.

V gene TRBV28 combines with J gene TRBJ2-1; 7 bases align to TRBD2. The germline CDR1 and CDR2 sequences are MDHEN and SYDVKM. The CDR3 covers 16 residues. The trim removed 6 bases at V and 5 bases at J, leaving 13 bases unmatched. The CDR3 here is CASRLGPASGDNEQFF. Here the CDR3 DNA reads TGTGCCAGCAGGCTGGGGCCGGCTAGCGGAGACAATGAGCAGTTCTTC.

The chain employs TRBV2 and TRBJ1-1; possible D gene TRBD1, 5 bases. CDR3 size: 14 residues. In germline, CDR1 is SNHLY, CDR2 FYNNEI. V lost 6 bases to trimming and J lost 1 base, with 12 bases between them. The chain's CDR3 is CASRLTGGNTEAFF. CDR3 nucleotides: TGTGCCAGCAGACTTACAGGAGGGAACACTGAAGCTTTCTTT.

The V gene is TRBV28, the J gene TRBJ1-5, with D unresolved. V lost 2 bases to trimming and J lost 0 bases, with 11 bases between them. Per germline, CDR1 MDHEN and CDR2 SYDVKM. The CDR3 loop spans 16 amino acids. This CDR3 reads CASSLPLKHSNQPQHF. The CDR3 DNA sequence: TGTGCCAGCAGTTTACCCCTAAAACATAGCAATCAGCCCCAGCATTTT.

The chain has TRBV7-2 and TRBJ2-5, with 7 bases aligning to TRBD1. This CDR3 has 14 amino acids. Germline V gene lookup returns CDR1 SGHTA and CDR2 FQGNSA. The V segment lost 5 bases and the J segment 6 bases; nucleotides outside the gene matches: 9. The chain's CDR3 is CASSPLEGAKTQYF. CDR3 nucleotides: TGTGCCAGCAGCCCCCTTGAGGGGGCGAAGACCCAGTACTTC. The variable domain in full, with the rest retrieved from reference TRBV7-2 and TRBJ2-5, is GAGVSQSPSNKVTEKGKDVELRCDPISGHTALYWYRQSLGQGLEFLIYFQGNSAPDKSGLPSDRFSAERTGGSVSTLTIQRTQQEDSAVYLCASSPLEGAKTQYFGPGTRLLVL.

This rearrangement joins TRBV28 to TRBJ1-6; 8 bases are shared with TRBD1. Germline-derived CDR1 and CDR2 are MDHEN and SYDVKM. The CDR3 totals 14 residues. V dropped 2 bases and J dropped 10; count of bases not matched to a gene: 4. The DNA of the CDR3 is TGTGCCAGCAGTTTAATAGGACAGGGCTCACCCCTCCACTTT. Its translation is CASSLIGQGSPLHF.

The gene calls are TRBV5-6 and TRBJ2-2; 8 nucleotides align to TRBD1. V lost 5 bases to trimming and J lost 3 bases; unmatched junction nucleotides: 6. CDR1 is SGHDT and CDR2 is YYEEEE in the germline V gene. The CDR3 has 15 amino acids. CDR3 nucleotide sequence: TGTGCCAGCAGGAAACAGGGGGTTGACACCGGGGAGCTGTTTTTT. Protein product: CASRKQGVDTGELFF.

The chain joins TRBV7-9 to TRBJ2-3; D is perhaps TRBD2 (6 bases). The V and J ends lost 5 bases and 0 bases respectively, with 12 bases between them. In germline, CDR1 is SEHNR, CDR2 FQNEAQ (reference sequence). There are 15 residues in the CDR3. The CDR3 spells CASSLLGTSTDTQYF. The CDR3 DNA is TGTGCCAGCAGCCTACTAGGGACTAGCACAGATACGCAGTATTTT.

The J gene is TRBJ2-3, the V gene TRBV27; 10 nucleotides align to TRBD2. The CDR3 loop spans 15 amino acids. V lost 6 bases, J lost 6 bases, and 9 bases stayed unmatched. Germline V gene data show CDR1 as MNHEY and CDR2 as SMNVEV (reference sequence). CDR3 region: CASSRSGGALDTQYF. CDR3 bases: TGTGCCAGCAGCCGAAGCGGGGGGGCCTTGGATACGCAGTATTTT.

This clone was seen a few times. CDR3 sequence reads: CASSLVPGQGYSPLHF. The CDR3 bases are TGCGCCAGCAGCTTGGTTCCGGGACAGGGATATTCACCCCTCCACTTT. This chain joins TRBV5-1 and TRBJ1-6; 9 nucleotides align to TRBD1. CDR1 SGHRS and CDR2 YFSETQ come from the germline V gene. This CDR3 spans 16 amino acids. The V segment lost 0 bases and the J segment 8 bases; nucleotides outside the gene matches: 6.

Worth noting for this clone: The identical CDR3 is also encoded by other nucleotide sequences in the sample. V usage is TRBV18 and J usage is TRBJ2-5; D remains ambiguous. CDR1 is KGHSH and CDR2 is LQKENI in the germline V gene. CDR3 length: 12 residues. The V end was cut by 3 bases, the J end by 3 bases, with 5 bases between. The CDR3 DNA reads TGTGCCAGCTCACCGAAAGAAGAGACCCAGTACTTC. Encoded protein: CASSPKEETQYF.

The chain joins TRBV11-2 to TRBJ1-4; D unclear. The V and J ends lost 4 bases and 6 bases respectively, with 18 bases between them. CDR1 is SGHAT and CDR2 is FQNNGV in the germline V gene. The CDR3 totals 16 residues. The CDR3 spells CASSSVLRTPDEKLFF. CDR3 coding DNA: TGTGCCAGCAGCTCAGTTTTGAGGACCCCGGATGAAAAACTGTTTTTT. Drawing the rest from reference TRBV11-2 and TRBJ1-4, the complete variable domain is EAGVAQSPRYKIIEKRQSVAFWCNPISGHATLYWYQQILGQGPKLLIQFQNNGVVDDSQLPKDRFSAERLKGVDSTLKIQPAKLEDSAVYLCASSSVLRTPDEKLFFGSGTQLSVL.

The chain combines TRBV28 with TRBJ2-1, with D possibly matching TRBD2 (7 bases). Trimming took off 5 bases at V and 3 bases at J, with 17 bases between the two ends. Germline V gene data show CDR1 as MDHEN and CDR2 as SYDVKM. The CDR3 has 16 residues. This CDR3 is CASSQGGAGFYNEQFF. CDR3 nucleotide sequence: TGTGCCAGCAGTCAAGGGGGGGCCGGCTTCTACAATGAGCAGTTCTTC.

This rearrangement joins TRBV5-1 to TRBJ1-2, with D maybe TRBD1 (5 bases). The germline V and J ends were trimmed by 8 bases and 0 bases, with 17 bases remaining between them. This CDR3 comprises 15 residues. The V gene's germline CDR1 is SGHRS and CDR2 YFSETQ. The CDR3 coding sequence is TGCGCCAGTCCCTCCCCCAGGGCCACTAACTATGGCTACACCTTC. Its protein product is CASPSPRATNYGYTF.

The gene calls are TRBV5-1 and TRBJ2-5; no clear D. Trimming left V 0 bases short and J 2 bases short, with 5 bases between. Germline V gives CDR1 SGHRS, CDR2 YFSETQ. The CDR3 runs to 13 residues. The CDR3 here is CASSLVWQETQYF. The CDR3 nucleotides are TGCGCCAGCAGCTTGGTCTGGCAAGAGACCCAGTACTTC.

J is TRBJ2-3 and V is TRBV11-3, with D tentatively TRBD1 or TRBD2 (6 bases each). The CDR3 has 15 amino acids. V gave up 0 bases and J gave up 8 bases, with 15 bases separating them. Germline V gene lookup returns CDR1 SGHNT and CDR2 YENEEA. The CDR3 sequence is CASSLDSGDRTTQYF. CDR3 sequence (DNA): TGTGCCAGCAGCTTAGATAGCGGAGACAGGACTACGCAGTATTTT.

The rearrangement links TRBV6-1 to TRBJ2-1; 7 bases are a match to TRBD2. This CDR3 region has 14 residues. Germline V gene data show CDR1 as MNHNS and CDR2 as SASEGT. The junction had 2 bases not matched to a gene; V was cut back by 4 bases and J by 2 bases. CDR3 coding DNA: TGTGCCAGCAGTGGAGGGAGGGCCTACAATGAGCAGTTCTTC. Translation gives CASSGGRAYNEQFF.

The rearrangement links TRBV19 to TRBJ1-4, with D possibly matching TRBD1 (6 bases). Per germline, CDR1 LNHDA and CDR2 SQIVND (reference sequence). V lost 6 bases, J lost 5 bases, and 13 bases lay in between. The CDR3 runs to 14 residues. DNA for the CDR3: TGTGCCAGTAGATCCCCGGGACAAAATGAAAAACTGTTTTTT. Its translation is CASRSPGQNEKLFF. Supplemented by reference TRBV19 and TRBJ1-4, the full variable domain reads DGGITQSPKYLFRKEGQNVTLSCEQNLNHDAMYWYRQDPGQGLRLIYYSQIVNDFQKGDIAEGYSVSREKKESFPLTVTSAQKNPTAFYLCASRSPGQNEKLFFGSGTQLSVL.

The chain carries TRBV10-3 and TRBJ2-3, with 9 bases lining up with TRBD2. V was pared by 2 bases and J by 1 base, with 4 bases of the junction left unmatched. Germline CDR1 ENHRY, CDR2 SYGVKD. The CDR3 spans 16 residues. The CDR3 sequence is CAISETLAGGTDTQYF. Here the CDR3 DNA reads TGTGCCATCAGTGAGACACTAGCGGGCGGCACAGATACGCAGTATTTT.

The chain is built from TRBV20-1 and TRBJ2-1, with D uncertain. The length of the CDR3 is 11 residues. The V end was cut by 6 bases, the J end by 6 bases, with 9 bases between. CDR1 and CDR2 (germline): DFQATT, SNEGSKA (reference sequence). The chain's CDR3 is CSASQSNEQFF. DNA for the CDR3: TGCAGTGCGTCACAGAGCAATGAGCAGTTCTTC.

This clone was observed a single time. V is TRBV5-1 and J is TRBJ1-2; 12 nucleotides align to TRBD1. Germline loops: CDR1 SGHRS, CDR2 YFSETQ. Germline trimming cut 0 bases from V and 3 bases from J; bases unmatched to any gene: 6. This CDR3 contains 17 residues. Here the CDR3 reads CASSLGAGTGGDYGYTF. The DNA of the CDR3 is TGCGCCAGCAGCTTGGGCGCCGGGACAGGGGGCGACTATGGCTACACCTTC. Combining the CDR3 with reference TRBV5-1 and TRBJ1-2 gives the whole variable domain KAGVTQTPRYLIKTRGQQVTLSCSPISGHRSVSWYQQTPGQGLQFLFEYFSETQRNKGNFPGRFSGRQFSNSRSEMNVSTLELGDSALYLCASSLGAGTGGDYGYTFGSGTRLTVV.

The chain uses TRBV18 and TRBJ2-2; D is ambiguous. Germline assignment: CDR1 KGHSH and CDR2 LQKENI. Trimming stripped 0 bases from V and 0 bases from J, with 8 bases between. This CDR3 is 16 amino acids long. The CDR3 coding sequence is TGTGCCAGCTCACCACCGGCTAGAGCGAACACCGGGGAGCTGTTTTTT. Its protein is CASSPPARANTGELFF.

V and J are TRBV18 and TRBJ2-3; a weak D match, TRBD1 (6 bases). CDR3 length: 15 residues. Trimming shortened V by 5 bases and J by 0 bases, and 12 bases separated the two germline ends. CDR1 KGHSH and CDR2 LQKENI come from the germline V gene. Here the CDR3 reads CASSSRQASTDTQYF. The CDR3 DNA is TGTGCCAGCTCATCTCGACAGGCTAGCACAGATACGCAGTATTTT.

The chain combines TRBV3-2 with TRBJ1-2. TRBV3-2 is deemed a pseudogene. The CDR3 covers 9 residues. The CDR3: CASSQTNTF. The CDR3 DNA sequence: TGTGCCAGCAGCCAAACCAACACCTTC.

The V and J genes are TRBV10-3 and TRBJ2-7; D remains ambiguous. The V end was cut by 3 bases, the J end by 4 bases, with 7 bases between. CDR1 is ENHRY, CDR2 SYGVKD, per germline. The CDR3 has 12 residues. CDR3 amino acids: CAISDGRYEQYF. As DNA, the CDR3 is TGTGCCATCAGTGACGGGCGGTACGAGCAGTACTTC.

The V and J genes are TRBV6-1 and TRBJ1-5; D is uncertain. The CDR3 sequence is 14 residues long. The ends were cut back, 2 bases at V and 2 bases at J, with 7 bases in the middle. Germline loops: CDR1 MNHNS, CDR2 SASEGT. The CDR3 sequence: CASSEFCCNQPQHF. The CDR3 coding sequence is TGTGCCAGCAGTGAATTTTGTTGCAATCAGCCCCAGCATTTT.

The CDR3 loop is CASSPRTGGVGEKLFF. The CDR3 DNA reads TGCGCCAGCAGCCCGCGGACAGGCGGGGTCGGGGAAAAACTGTTTTTT. This sequence joins TRBV5-1 and TRBJ1-4; 7 bases line up with TRBD1. With 4 bases clipped from V and 8 bases from J, the junction kept 14 bases outside the gene matches. CDR3 length: 16 residues. Germline V gene lookup returns CDR1 SGHRS and CDR2 YFSETQ.

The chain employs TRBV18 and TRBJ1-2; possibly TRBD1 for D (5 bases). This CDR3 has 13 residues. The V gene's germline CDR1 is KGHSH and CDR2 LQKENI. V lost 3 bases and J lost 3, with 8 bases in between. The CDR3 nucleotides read TGTGCCAGCTCACCTACCAGGGACTATGGCTACACCTTC. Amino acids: CASSPTRDYGYTF.

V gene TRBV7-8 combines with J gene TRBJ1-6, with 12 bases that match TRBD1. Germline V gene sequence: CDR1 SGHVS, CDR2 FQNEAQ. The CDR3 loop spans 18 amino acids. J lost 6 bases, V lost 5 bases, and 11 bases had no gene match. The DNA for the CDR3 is TGTGCCAGCAGCGTCACCGGGACAGGGGGCGCATTTAATTCACCCCTCCACTTT. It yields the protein CASSVTGTGGAFNSPLHF. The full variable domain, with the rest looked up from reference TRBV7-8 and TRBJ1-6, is GAGVSQSPRYKVAKRGQDVALRCDPISGHVSLFWYQQALGQGPEFLTYFQNEAQLDKSGLPSDRFFAERPEGSVSTLKIQRTQQEDSAVYLCASSVTGTGGAFNSPLHFGNGTRLTVT.

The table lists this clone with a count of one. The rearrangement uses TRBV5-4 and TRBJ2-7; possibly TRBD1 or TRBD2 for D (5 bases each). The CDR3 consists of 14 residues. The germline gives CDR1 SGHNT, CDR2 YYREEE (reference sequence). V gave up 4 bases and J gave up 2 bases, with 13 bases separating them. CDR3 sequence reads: CASSPRDRPYEQYF. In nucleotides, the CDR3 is TGTGCCAGCAGCCCCCGGGACCGCCCCTACGAGCAGTACTTC.

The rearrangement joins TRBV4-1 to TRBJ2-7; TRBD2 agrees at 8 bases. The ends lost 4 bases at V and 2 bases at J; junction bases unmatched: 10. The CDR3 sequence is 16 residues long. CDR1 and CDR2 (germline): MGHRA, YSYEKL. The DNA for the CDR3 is TGCGCCAGCAGCCTAACTCCTCCGGGGGGGCCCTACGAGCAGTACTTC. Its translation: CASSLTPPGGPYEQYF.